These 26 T cell receptor beta chains were all obtained from the same sample, sequenced in a study of blood T cell repertoires in COVID-19. TCRdb's copy holds only in-frame clones and misses some; the assay was immunoSEQ multiplex PCR. This table has 300,000 to 450,000 clones, about 85% appearing once. The sample taken for sequencing was peripheral blood. These receptors all stem from a woman between 18 and 29 years old with acute or convalescent COVID-19.

The V gene is TRBV6-5, the J gene TRBJ2-7, with D possibly being TRBD1 (6 bases). Trimming stripped 2 bases from V and 2 bases from J, with 10 bases between. Germline CDR1 MNHEY, CDR2 SVGAGI. This CDR3 contains 14 residues. The CDR3 nucleotides read TGTGCCAGCAGTTACGATCAGGGGACCTACGAGCAGTACTTC. It codes for CASSYDQGTYEQYF.

The chain recombines TRBV13 with TRBJ2-5; TRBD2 matches at 12 bases. J gave up 5 bases and V 5 bases, and 9 bases lay outside the gene matches. Germline V gene data show CDR1 as PRHDT and CDR2 as FYEKMQ (reference sequence). This CDR3 has 16 residues. In nucleotides, the CDR3 is TGTGCCAGCAGCCTATCTAGCGGGGGGGCCGTGGAGACCCAGTACTTC. This encodes CASSLSSGGAVETQYF.

The V gene is TRBV18, the J gene TRBJ2-3; TRBD2 agrees at 10 bases. The CDR3 is 16 amino acids. Looked up from germline, CDR1 is KGHSH and CDR2 is LQKENI. Trimming cost V 2 bases and J 1 base; bases outside gene matches: 3. CDR3 coding DNA: TGTGCCAGCTCACCAAGGCTAGCGGGAGGCACAGATACGCAGTATTTT. It translates to CASSPRLAGGTDTQYF.

The J gene is TRBJ2-3, the V gene TRBV6-5; D is ambiguous. This CDR3 comprises 13 residues. V lost 0 bases, J lost 6 bases, and 7 bases lay in between. Germline CDR1 reads MNHEY; CDR2 reads SVGAGI. The CDR3: CASSYSIDDTQYF. The CDR3 DNA reads as TGTGCCAGCAGTTACTCAATAGATGATACGCAGTATTTT.

The chain has TRBV5-1 and TRBJ1-6; 7 bases are a match to TRBD1. The germline V gene encodes CDR1 SGHRS and CDR2 YFSETQ. This CDR3 comprises 14 residues. V dropped 2 bases and J dropped 5; count of bases not matched to a gene: 1. The CDR3 loop reads CASSFGTDNSPLHF. As DNA, the CDR3 is TGCGCCAGCAGCTTCGGGACAGATAATTCACCCCTCCACTTT. Filled out from reference TRBV5-1 and TRBJ1-6, the complete variable domain reads KAGVTQTPRYLIKTRGQQVTLSCSPISGHRSVSWYQQTPGQGLQFLFEYFSETQRNKGNFPGRFSGRQFSNSRSEMNVSTLELGDSALYLCASSFGTDNSPLHFGNGTRLTVT.

This clone was observed at least ten times. This chain uses TRBV3-1 (or the pseudogene TRBV3-2) with TRBJ2-5, with TRBD2 matching over 11 bases. Germline trimming cut 1 base from V and 4 bases from J; bases unmatched to any gene: 5. The CDR3 has 16 residues. Germline CDR1 LGHDT, CDR2 YNNKEL (reference sequence). CDR3 DNA sequence: TGTGCCAGCAGCCAAGTCCCACTAGCGGGGGCAGAGACCCAGTACTTC. This sequence encodes CASSQVPLAGAETQYF.

The V and J genes are TRBV30 and TRBJ2-5; a possible D gene is TRBD2 (5 bases). CDR1 and CDR2 (germline): GTSNPN, SVGIG (reference sequence). Trimming shortened V by 3 bases and J by 0 bases, and 11 bases separated the two germline ends. There are 14 residues in the CDR3. DNA of the CDR3: TGTGCCTGGAGGCGGGTCCTGTACCAAGAGACCCAGTACTTC. Translating gives CAWRRVLYQETQYF.

The chain couples TRBV2 to TRBJ2-2; D is undetermined. Per the germline V gene, CDR1 is SNHLY and CDR2 is FYNNEI. Trimming stripped 1 base from V and 0 bases from J, with 9 bases between. CDR3 length: 16 residues. The CDR3 nucleotides read TGTGCCAGCAGTGAAGAAATTAGCACGAACACCGGGGAGCTGTTTTTT. The encoded protein is CASSEEISTNTGELFF.

The rearrangement joins TRBV4-1 to TRBJ2-5; 7 nucleotides line up with TRBD2. There are 18 residues in the CDR3. Trimming cost V 0 bases and J 1 base; bases outside gene matches: 11. The germline CDR1 and CDR2 sequences are MGHRA and YSYEKL. The CDR3 DNA follows: TGCGCCAGCAGCCAAGAAGCGCGCGGGAGTCCTCTCCAAGAGACCCAGTACTTC. It translates to CASSQEARGSPLQETQYF.

This chain uses TRBV11-3 with TRBJ1-6; 9 bases fit TRBD1. The CDR3 totals 16 residues. Germline trimming cut 0 bases from V and 9 bases from J; bases unmatched to any gene: 6. Germline loops: CDR1 SGHNT, CDR2 YENEEA. This CDR3 reads CASSLDNRGRASPLHF. In nucleotides, the CDR3 is TGTGCCAGCAGCTTAGATAACAGGGGGCGCGCTTCACCCCTCCACTTT. The whole variable domain, remainder taken from reference TRBV11-3 and TRBJ1-6, is EAGVVQSPRYKIIEKKQPVAFWCNPISGHNTLYWYLQNLGQGPELLIRYENEEAVDDSQLPKDRFSAERLKGVDSTLKIQPAELGDSAVYLCASSLDNRGRASPLHFGNGTRLTVT.

The chain joins TRBV15 to TRBJ1-1; D gene unclear. V lost 8 bases to trimming and J lost 1 base, with 11 bases between them. CDR3 length equals 13 residues. CDR1 and CDR2 from the germline V gene are LNHNV and YYDKDF (reference sequence). This CDR3 is CATGRGRNTEAFF. The CDR3 nucleotides are TGTGCCACCGGCCGTGGGAGGAACACTGAAGCTTTCTTT.

CDR3 bases: TGTGCCAGCAGCGGGACAGCTAACTATGGCTACACCTTC. It codes for CASSGTANYGYTF. The V and J genes are TRBV3-1 (or the pseudogene TRBV3-2) and TRBJ1-2; 7 bases match TRBD1. With 5 bases clipped from V and 0 bases from J, the junction kept 0 bases outside the gene matches. The CDR3 totals 13 residues. The germline V gene encodes CDR1 LGHDT and CDR2 YNNKEL (reference sequence).

This rearrangement joins TRBV3-1 (or the pseudogene TRBV3-2) to TRBJ1-1; D unresolved. V gave up 4 bases and J gave up 4 bases, with 4 bases separating them. In germline, CDR1 is LGHDT, CDR2 YNNKEL (reference sequence). The CDR3 is 11 amino acids. The CDR3 region has the DNA TGTGCCAGCAGCCTACTCACTGAAGCTTTCTTT. Translated: CASSLLTEAFF.

The CDR3 region has the DNA TGTGCCACCAGTGACAGGGACAGGGAGGTTGGCTACACCTTC. Translating it yields CATSDRDREVGYTF. V gene TRBV24-1 combines with J gene TRBJ1-2, with 9 bases lining up with TRBD1. Losses at the gene ends were 4 bases for V and 7 bases for J; bases not matched to a gene: 6. Germline assignment: CDR1 KGHDR and CDR2 SFDVKD. The CDR3 length is 14 residues.

The CDR3 DNA reads as TGCGCCAGCAGCCAACTTAATCAGCCCCAGCATTTT. Translating it yields CASSQLNQPQHF. The chain links TRBV4-1 to TRBJ1-5; D gene uncertain. Trimming stripped 2 bases from V and 4 bases from J, with 3 bases between. The CDR3 has 12 amino acids. From germline, CDR1 is MGHRA and CDR2 YSYEKL.

This clone was seen once. The rearrangement joins TRBV2 to TRBJ2-7; 7 nucleotides line up with TRBD1. The CDR3 has 15 residues. V shed 2 bases and J 5 bases; nucleotides not matched to a gene: 9. The germline V gene has CDR1 SNHLY and CDR2 FYNNEI. This CDR3 is CASSERAGGRDEQYF. The CDR3, as DNA: TGTGCCAGCAGTGAAAGGGCAGGGGGACGGGACGAGCAGTACTTC.

V gene TRBV12-3 or TRBV12-4 combines with J gene TRBJ2-1; possibly TRBD2 for D (5 bases). CDR3 size: 12 residues. Trimming removed 5 bases at V and 8 bases at J, with 10 bases between. CDR3 residues: CASSTRRDEQFF. In DNA form, the CDR3 reads TGTGCCAGCAGTACAAGGCGGGATGAGCAGTTCTTC.

The J gene is TRBJ1-5, the V gene TRBV9, with no clear D. Trimming took 6 bases from V and 7 from J, leaving 20 bases between them. Germline-derived CDR1 and CDR2 are SGDLS and YYNGEE. The CDR3 has 15 amino acids. As DNA, the CDR3 is TGTGCCAGCAAAGCTATCCAAGTGCGGGTGCAGCCCCAGCATTTT. It codes for CASKAIQVRVQPQHF.

This chain joins TRBV24-1 and TRBJ2-2; 7 bases align to TRBD2. Trimming cost V 4 bases and J 7 bases; bases outside gene matches: 14. This CDR3 spans 17 amino acids. CDR1 is KGHDR, CDR2 SFDVKD, per germline. The CDR3 DNA is TGTGCCACCAGTGACCTTTCCCGGGAAGCGGGGAACGGGGAGCTGTTTTTT. The encoded protein is CATSDLSREAGNGELFF.

This clone was counted between two and nine times. V is TRBV19 and J is TRBJ1-1; 8 bases agree with TRBD1. The CDR3 is 13 amino acids. Germline V gene lookup returns CDR1 LNHDA and CDR2 SQIVND (reference sequence). With V trimmed by 6 bases and J by 11 bases, 11 bases remained unmatched. CDR3 DNA sequence: TGTGCCAGTAGAACGGACAGGGCGCGCGGTGCTTTCTTT. This codes for CASRTDRARGAFF.

The V call is TRBV30, the J call TRBJ1-4; the match to TRBD1 covers 9 bases. The CDR3 has 14 residues. J was trimmed by 8 bases and V by 3 bases; bases with no gene match: 7. The V gene's germline CDR1 is GTSNPN and CDR2 SVGIG (reference sequence). CDR3 protein: CAWSETGGAEKLFF. The CDR3 DNA follows: TGTGCCTGGAGCGAGACAGGGGGAGCGGAAAAACTGTTTTTT.

The chain is built from TRBV6-2 or TRBV6-3 and TRBJ2-7; 9 bases line up with TRBD2. V gave up 3 bases and J gave up 2 bases; unmatched junction bases: 5. Germline CDR1 and CDR2: MNHEY and SVGEGT. The CDR3 is 15 residues long. The CDR3 loop is CASSYPLAGTYEQYF. The DNA of the CDR3 is TGTGCCAGCAGTTATCCTCTAGCGGGAACCTACGAGCAGTACTTC.

CDR3 in DNA: TGTGCCAGCAGCCTCCCTGGGCAGGGCTTCTATGGCTACACCTTC. The encoded protein is CASSLPGQGFYGYTF. This chain joins TRBV7-8 and TRBJ1-2; TRBD1 is a possible D gene (5 bases). There are 15 residues in the CDR3. V lost 5 bases, J lost 4 bases, and 17 bases lay in between. Germline CDR1 and CDR2: SGHVS and FQNEAQ.

Here the CDR3 reads CASSGQGVSYTF. The CDR3 DNA follows: TGTGCCAGCAGTGGACAGGGTGTGAGCTACACCTTC. The chain employs TRBV25-1 and TRBJ1-2, with TRBD1 identical over 7 bases. The length of the CDR3 is 12 residues. V lost 4 bases, J lost 9 bases, and 5 bases stayed unmatched. The V gene's germline CDR1 is MGHDK and CDR2 SYGVNS.

The chain joins TRBV6-2 or TRBV6-3 to TRBJ2-3; D uncertain. The germline gives CDR1 MNHEY, CDR2 SVGEGT. V lost 4 bases and J 3 bases, leaving 8 bases between the germline ends. The CDR3 length is 13 residues. CDR3 nucleotide sequence: TGTGCCAGCAGTTTCGGCGGTACAGATACGCAGTATTTT. This encodes CASSFGGTDTQYF.

This chain links TRBV5-5 with TRBJ1-1; D ambiguous. Germline CDR1 is SGHKS and CDR2 is YYEKEE (reference sequence). Trimming cost V 0 bases and J 1 base, with 4 bases left between them. The CDR3 is 13 residues long. The CDR3 DNA reads as TGTGCCAGCAGCTTGGCTAGGAACACTGAAGCTTTCTTT. Translating gives CASSLARNTEAFF.